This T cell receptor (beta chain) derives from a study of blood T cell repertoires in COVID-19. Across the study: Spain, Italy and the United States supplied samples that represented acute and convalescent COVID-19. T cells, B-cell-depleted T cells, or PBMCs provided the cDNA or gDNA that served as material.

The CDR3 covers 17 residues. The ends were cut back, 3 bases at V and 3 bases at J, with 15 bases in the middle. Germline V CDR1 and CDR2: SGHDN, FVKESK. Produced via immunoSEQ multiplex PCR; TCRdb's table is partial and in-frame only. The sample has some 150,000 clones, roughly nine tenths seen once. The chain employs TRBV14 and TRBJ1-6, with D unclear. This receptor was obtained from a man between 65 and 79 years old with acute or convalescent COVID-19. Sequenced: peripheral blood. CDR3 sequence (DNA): TGTGCCAGCAGCCAGCCACAACTCCCGGGCTATAATTCACCCCTCCACTTT. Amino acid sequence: CASSQPQLPGYNSPLHF.